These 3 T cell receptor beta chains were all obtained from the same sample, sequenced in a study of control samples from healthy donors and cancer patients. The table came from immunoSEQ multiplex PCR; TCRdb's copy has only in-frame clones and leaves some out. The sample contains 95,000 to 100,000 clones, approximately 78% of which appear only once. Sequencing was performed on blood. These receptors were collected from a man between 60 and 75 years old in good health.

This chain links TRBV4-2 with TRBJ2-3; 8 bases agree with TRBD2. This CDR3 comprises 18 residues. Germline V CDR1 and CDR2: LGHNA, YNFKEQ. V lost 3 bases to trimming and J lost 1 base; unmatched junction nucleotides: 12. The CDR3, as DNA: TGTGCCAGCAGCCAGAACCGGGGGAGCGGGGGACGCACAGATACGCAGTATTTT. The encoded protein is CASSQNRGSGGRTDTQYF.

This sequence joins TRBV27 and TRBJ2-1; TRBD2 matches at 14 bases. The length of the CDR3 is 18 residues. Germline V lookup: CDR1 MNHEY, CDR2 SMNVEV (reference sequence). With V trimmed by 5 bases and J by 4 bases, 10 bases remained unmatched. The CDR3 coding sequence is TGTGCCAGCAGTCCGCGGACTAGCGGGGGGCTTATTTACAATGAGCAGTTCTTC. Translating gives CASSPRTSGGLIYNEQFF.

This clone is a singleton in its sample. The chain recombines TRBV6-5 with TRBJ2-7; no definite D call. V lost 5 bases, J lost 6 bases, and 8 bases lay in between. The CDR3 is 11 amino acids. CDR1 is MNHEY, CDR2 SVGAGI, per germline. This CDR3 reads CASSTVGEQYF. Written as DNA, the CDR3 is TGTGCCAGCAGTACGGTGGGCGAGCAGTACTTC.